What follows describes a single TCR beta chain. Antigen unknown. Germline and junction disagree at one end, which may indicate a read error. There are 13 residues in the CDR3. This specimen comes from a study of T cell responses to AZD1222 COVID-19 vaccine. Produced via immunoSEQ multiplex PCR; TCRdb's table is partial and in-frame only. This sample has about 120,000 clones, with about 85% found just once. Notes on the study in general: Spike as a whole was targeted by vaccine-associated CD4 TCRs, dominant at 160-218 and 743-854. Among the donors, most were white British and more were female, and clonal diversity was possibly underestimated.

The sample in question was peripheral blood, obtained on day 0 of AZD1222 vaccination. This TCR derives from an adult in good health. The chain is built from TRBV12-3 or TRBV12-4 and TRBJ2-1; D unclear. CDR3 coding DNA: TGTGCCAGCAGTTTTGTTTCCTATAATGAGCAGTTCTTC. This sequence encodes CASSFVSYNEQFF.